This record looks at one T cell receptor beta chain sequence and its context. This specimen belongs to a study of T cell changes during pregnancy in multiple sclerosis. Some clones are missing from TCRdb's copy, which holds only in-frame ones; the method was immunoSEQ multiplex PCR. The sample shows about 40,000 clones, approximately 94% of them seen only once. V was clipped by 4 bases and J by 7 bases, with 14 bases between them. The CDR3 is 14 amino acids. Germline loops: CDR1 MNHEY, CDR2 SMNVEV (reference sequence). This receptor was identified in a female donor with multiple sclerosis, enrolled in a pregnancy study. The sample in question was peripheral blood, obtained in the third trimester of pregnancy. V and J are TRBV27 and TRBJ1-5; tentatively, D is TRBD1 (5 bases). The chain's CDR3 is CASSSLTVPQPQHF. The CDR3, as DNA: TGTGCCAGCAGTTCCTTGACAGTACCCCAGCCCCAGCATTTT.